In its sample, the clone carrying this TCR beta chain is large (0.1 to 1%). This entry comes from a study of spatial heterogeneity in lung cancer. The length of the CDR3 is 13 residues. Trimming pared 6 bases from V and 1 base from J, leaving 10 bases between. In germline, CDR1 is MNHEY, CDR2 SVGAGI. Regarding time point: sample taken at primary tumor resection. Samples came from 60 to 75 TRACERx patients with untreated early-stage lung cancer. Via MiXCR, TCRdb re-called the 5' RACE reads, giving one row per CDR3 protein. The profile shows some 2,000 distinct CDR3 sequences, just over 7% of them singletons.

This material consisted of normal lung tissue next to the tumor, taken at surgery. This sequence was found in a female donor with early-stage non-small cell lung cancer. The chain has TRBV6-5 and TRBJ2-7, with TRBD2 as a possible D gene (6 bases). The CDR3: CASRLRESYEQYF. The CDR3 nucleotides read TGTGCCAGCAGGCTACGGGAGTCCTACGAGCAGTACTTC.